Below, 23 T cell receptor beta chains from the same sample are listed, as sequenced in a study of blood T cells in healthy people across ages. With a J-beta primer mix and a sample-barcoded 5' primer, a second PCR ran roughly 6 to 12 cycles. TCRdb re-called the 5' RACE reads with MiXCR, one entry per CDR3 protein. In the table there are some 1.5 million distinct CDR3 sequences, about 42% of which are singletons. Sequencing was carried out using blood. The receptors stem from a woman in her late teens or twenties in good health.

This chain connects TRBV7-2 to TRBJ2-5; D is uncertain. The CDR3 contains 12 residues. Germline CDR1 and CDR2: SGHTA and FQGNSA. V gave up 1 base and J gave up 7 bases, with 7 bases separating them. The CDR3, as DNA: TGTGCCAGCAGCTTAGAATGGGTGACCCAGTACTTC. This translates into CASSLEWVTQYF. The full variable domain, in which reference TRBV7-2 and TRBJ2-5 provide the parts outside the CDR3, is GAGVSQSPSNKVTEKGKDVELRCDPISGHTALYWYRQSLGQGLEFLIYFQGNSAPDKSGLPSDRFSAERTGGSVSTLTIQRTQQEDSAVYLCASSLEWVTQYFGPGTRLLVL.

The chain links TRBV6-4 to TRBJ1-2; no clear D. The CDR3 consists of 16 residues. The V gene's germline CDR1 is MRHNA and CDR2 SNTAGT. Trimming pared 11 bases from V and 3 bases from J, leaving 25 bases between. Here the CDR3 DNA reads TGTGCCGATAATGAGAAGGCCAGCCCCGGCCACTATGGCTACACCTTC. Translation gives CADNEKASPGHYGYTF.

This clonotype appeared a few times. The chain uses TRBV5-1 and TRBJ1-2, with D hard to call. CDR1 is SGHRS and CDR2 is YFSETQ in the germline V gene. This CDR3 region has 14 residues. The V end lost 0 bases, the J end lost 8 bases, and 14 bases lay between the germline ends. CDR3 sequence (DNA): TGCGCCAGCAGCTTGGAGCCGCTGAGAGAGGGCTACACCTTC. Its protein product is CASSLEPLREGYTF.

The rearrangement links TRBV10-3 to TRBJ1-2; 7 bases agree with TRBD1. CDR3 length: 17 residues. Germline trimming cut 5 bases from V and 2 bases from J; bases unmatched to any gene: 14. The germline CDR1 and CDR2 sequences are ENHRY and SYGVKD. The CDR3 DNA follows: TGTGCCATCAGTTCTACATCGGGACAGAAGACCAACTATGGCTACACCTTC. Protein product: CAISSTSGQKTNYGYTF.

CDR3 region: CASSSYRAQSGEQYF. DNA for the CDR3: TGCGCCAGCAGCAGTTACAGGGCCCAATCCGGCGAGCAGTACTTC. The chain uses TRBV5-1 and TRBJ2-7; the D gene is possibly TRBD1 (6 bases). Germline-derived CDR1 and CDR2 are SGHRS and YFSETQ. Trimming removed 4 bases at V and 6 bases at J, with 20 bases between. The CDR3 is made up of 15 amino acids.

V is TRBV25-1 and J is TRBJ2-3; D remains unclear. The CDR3 consists of 14 residues. From germline, CDR1 is MGHDK and CDR2 SYGVNS. Trimming removed 1 base at V and 2 bases at J, with 7 bases between. Here the CDR3 reads CASSESGVTDTQYF. The CDR3, as DNA: TGTGCCAGCAGTGAATCCGGTGTCACAGATACGCAGTATTTT.

The chain couples TRBV27 to TRBJ2-3; possibly TRBD2 for D (6 bases). V dropped 3 bases and J dropped 2 bases, with 15 bases sitting between them. The CDR3 sequence is 16 residues long. Germline values: CDR1 MNHEY, CDR2 SMNVEV (reference sequence). This CDR3 is CASSFRRGRDTDTQYF. CDR3 in DNA: TGTGCCAGCAGTTTTCGGAGGGGCCGCGACACAGATACGCAGTATTTT.

This clonotype was observed a few times. One junction end does not reproduce the germline sequence, and a read error may be involved. The gene calls are TRBV6-2 or TRBV6-3 and TRBJ2-1, with a tentative D call TRBD2 (5 bases). CDR1 and CDR2 from the germline V gene are MNHEY and SVGEGT. This CDR3 comprises 13 residues. This chain's CDR3 is CATSPDYSGEQFF. In DNA, the CDR3 is TGTGCCACCAGTCCTGACTACTCCGGTGAGCAGTTCTTC.

The V and J genes are TRBV27 and TRBJ1-2; 9 bases fit TRBD1. With V trimmed by 10 bases and J by 1 base, 7 bases remained unmatched. Germline values: CDR1 MNHEY, CDR2 SMNVEV (reference sequence). The CDR3 loop spans 14 amino acids. CDR3 loop: CATRRTGVNYGYTF. As DNA, the CDR3 is TGTGCCACCAGGCGGACAGGGGTTAACTATGGCTACACCTTC.

In this sample, this clonotype turned up a few times. The J gene is TRBJ1-2, the V gene TRBV20-1; 8 bases agree with TRBD1. V was pared by 6 bases and J by 7 bases, with 10 bases of the junction left unmatched. Looked up from germline, CDR1 is DFQATT and CDR2 is SNEGSKA (reference sequence). CDR3 length: 13 amino acids. CDR3 DNA: TGCAGTGCCAACGGACAGGGCAGGGGTGGCTACACCTTC. Protein: CSANGQGRGGYTF.

This clonotype was recorded a few times. This chain links TRBV3-1 with TRBJ1-1; D perhaps matches TRBD1 (5 bases). This CDR3 has 15 residues. Germline V gene lookup returns CDR1 LGHDT and CDR2 YNNKEL (reference sequence). V shed 4 bases and J shed 0 bases, with 12 bases lying between them. This chain's CDR3 is CASSPLGRMNTEAFF. In DNA, the CDR3 is TGTGCCAGCAGCCCTCTGGGACGGATGAACACTGAAGCTTTCTTT.

J is TRBJ2-5 and V is TRBV3-1; TRBD2 might be the D (5 bases). The germline gives CDR1 LGHDT, CDR2 YNNKEL (reference sequence). This CDR3 is 16 amino acids long. V lost 1 base and J lost 7, with 19 bases in between. The CDR3 protein is CASSQAGMVLVGTQYF. The CDR3 region has the DNA TGTGCCAGCAGCCAAGCCGGGATGGTACTAGTCGGGACCCAGTACTTC.

The rearrangement uses TRBV5-1 and TRBJ2-1; no firm D call. Deletions cut 7 bases from V and 6 bases from J, with 11 bases between. The germline gives CDR1 SGHRS, CDR2 YFSETQ. CDR3 length: 12 residues. The CDR3 DNA follows: TGCGCCAGCGGGCCCCTCGGCAATGAGCAGTTCTTC. Its protein is CASGPLGNEQFF.

Worth noting for this clonotype: An end of the junction differs from the germline gene, which may be a read error. The chain joins TRBV20-1 to TRBJ2-7; TRBD2 matches at 10 bases. The CDR3 has 15 residues. Germline assignment: CDR1 DFQATT and CDR2 SNEGSKA (reference sequence). CDR3 DNA: TGCGGTGCTAGCCCTCTAGCGGGGGCCTACAATGAGCAGTACTTC. Translated, it gives CGASPLAGAYNEQYF.

This clonotype was detected only a few times. The J gene is TRBJ2-5, the V gene TRBV7-9; D is undetermined. The germline CDR1 and CDR2 sequences are SEHNR and FQNEAQ (reference sequence). The germline V and J ends were trimmed by 0 bases and 5 bases, with 13 bases remaining between them. This CDR3 comprises 15 residues. CDR3 region: CASSLAAVRGETQYF. DNA of the CDR3: TGTGCCAGCAGCTTAGCGGCCGTTCGTGGGGAGACCCAGTACTTC.

Note on this clonotype: Since the CDR3 does not end with the conserved phenylalanine or tryptophan, this likely comes from a read error. The chain uses TRBV7-2 and TRBJ1-2; D is ambiguous. The CDR3 runs to 12 residues. Germline V gene lookup returns CDR1 SGHTA and CDR2 FQGNSA. The ends were cut back, 1 base at V and 8 bases at J, with 8 bases in the middle. In nucleotides, the CDR3 is TGTGCCAGCAGCTTAGGCGATACGGGCTACACCTCC. This translates into CASSLGDTGYTS.

Remarks on this clonotype: Its ends do not fully match the called genes, so a read error is possible. This chain connects TRBV4-1 to TRBJ2-3; D not resolved. The CDR3 is 16 amino acids. From germline, CDR1 is MGHRA and CDR2 YSYEKL. The CDR3 bases are TGCGCCAGTAGCCAAGATTGGAGCAGCTCCACAGATACGCAGTATTTT. It specifies CASSQDWSSSTDTQYF.

This clonotype was counted between two and nine times. The rearrangement joins TRBV7-9 to TRBJ2-7; D unresolved. V lost 5 bases and J 6 bases, leaving 17 bases between the germline ends. The CDR3 loop spans 14 amino acids. Germline assignment: CDR1 SEHNR and CDR2 FQNEAQ (reference sequence). CDR3 nucleotides: TGTGCCAGCAGCCCTAATCTGGGTCTGGTCGAGCAGTACTTC. Its protein is CASSPNLGLVEQYF.

The chain employs TRBV4-3 and TRBJ2-1; D not certain. V was shortened by 4 bases and J by 3 bases, with 16 bases between the two germline ends. This CDR3 spans 16 amino acids. Germline-derived CDR1 and CDR2 are LGHNA and YSLEER. CDR3 coding DNA: TGCGCCAGCAGCCCCGGCCTCCGACTTTACTACAATGAGCAGTTCTTC. Protein sequence: CASSPGLRLYYNEQFF.

The chain couples TRBV3-1 to TRBJ2-2; 13 nucleotides agree with TRBD2. Looked up from germline, CDR1 is LGHDT and CDR2 is YNNKEL (reference sequence). This CDR3 is 18 amino acids long. V shed 5 bases and J 5 bases; nucleotides not matched to a gene: 11. CDR3 in amino acids: CASSSRTSGRVRTGELFF. The CDR3, as DNA: TGTGCCAGCAGCTCCAGGACTAGCGGGAGAGTCCGAACCGGGGAGCTGTTTTTT.

The rearrangement uses TRBV4-3 and TRBJ2-5, with D possibly matching TRBD2 (5 bases). Matching the DNA end better, TRBJ2-7 makes the J call doubtful. CDR1 is LGHNA, CDR2 YSLEER, per germline. This CDR3 is 15 amino acids long. CDR3 amino acids: CASSQDGSGIDEQYF. CDR3 bases: TGCGCCAGCAGCCAAGACGGGTCGGGGATTGACGAGCAGTACTTC.

This clonotype was seen just once. This chain joins TRBV20-1 and TRBJ2-1, with unresolved D. Trimming stripped 1 base from V and 10 bases from J, with 14 bases between. The CDR3 runs to 13 residues. Germline CDR1 DFQATT, CDR2 SNEGSKA (reference sequence). CDR3 sequence reads: CSARGPGPKEQFF. CDR3 bases: TGCAGTGCTAGAGGGCCAGGACCTAAGGAGCAGTTCTTC.

For this clonotype: Being one base from a much bigger clone, this may be a read error. This CDR3 is CAIWGGGNGQETQYF. In nucleotides, the CDR3 is TGTGCCATATGGGGTGGCGGGAATGGACAAGAGACCCAGTACTTC. This sequence joins TRBV10-3 and TRBJ2-5, with a possible D match to TRBD2 (6 bases). Germline V gene data show CDR1 as ENHRY and CDR2 as SYGVKD. V was shortened by 9 bases and J by 2 bases, with 19 bases between the two germline ends. The CDR3 consists of 15 residues.